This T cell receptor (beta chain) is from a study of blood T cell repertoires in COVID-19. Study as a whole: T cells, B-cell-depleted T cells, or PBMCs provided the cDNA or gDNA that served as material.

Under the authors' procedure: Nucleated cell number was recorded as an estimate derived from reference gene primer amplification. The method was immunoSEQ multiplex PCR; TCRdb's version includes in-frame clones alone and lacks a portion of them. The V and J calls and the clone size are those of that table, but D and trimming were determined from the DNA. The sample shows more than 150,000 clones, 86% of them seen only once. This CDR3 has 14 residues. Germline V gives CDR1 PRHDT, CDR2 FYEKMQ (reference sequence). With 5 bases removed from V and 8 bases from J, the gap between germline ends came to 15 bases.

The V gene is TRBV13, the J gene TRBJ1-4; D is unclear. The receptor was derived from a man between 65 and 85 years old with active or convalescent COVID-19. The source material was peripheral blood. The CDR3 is CASSPGEIVEKLFF. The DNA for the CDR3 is TGTGCCAGCAGCCCCGGTGAAATTGTCGAAAAACTGTTTTTT.